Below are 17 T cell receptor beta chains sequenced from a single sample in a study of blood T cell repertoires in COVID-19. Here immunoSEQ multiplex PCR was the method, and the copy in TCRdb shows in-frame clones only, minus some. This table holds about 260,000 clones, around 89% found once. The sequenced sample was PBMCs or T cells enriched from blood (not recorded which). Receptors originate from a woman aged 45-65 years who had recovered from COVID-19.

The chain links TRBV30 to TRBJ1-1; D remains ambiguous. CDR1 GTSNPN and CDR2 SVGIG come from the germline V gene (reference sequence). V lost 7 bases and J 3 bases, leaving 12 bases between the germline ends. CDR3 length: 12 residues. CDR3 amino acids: CALLRQHTEAFF. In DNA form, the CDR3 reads TGTGCCTTACTTAGACAACACACTGAAGCTTTCTTT.

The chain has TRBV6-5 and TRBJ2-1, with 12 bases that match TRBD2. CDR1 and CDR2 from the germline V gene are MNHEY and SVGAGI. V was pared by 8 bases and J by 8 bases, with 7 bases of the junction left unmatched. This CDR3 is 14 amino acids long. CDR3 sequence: CASRLAGVLDEQFF. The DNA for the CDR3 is TGTGCCAGCCGACTAGCGGGAGTTCTAGATGAGCAGTTCTTC.

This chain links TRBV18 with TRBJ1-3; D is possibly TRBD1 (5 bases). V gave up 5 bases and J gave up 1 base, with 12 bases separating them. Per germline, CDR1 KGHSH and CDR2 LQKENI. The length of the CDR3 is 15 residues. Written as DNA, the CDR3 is TGTGCCAGCTCAAAACTCAGGGATTCTGGAAACACCATATATTTT. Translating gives CASSKLRDSGNTIYF. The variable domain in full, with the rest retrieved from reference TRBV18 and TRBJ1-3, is NAGVMQNPRHLVRRRGQEARLRCSPMKGHSHVYWYRQLPEEGLKFMVYLQKENIIDESGMPKERFSAEFPKEGPSILRIQQVVRGDSAAYFCASSKLRDSGNTIYFGEGSWLTVV.

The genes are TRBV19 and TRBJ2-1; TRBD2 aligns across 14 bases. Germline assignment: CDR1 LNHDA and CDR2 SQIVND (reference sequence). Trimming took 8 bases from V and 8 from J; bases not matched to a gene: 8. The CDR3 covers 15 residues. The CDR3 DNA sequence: TGTGCCAGTGGGGAGACTAGCGGGAGGGGATATGAGCAGTTCTTC. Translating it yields CASGETSGRGYEQFF.

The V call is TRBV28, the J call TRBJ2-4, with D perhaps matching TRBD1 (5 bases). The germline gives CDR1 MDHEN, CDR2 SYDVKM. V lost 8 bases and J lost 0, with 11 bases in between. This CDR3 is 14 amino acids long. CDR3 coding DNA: TGTGCCAGCTCGCAGGGCTTAGCCAAAAACATTCAGTACTTC. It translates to CASSQGLAKNIQYF. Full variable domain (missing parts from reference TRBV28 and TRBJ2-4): DVKVTQSSRYLVKRTGEKVFLECVQDMDHENMFWYRQDPGLGLRLIYFSYDVKMKEKGDIPEGYSVSREKKERFSLILESASTNQTSMYLCASSQGLAKNIQYFGAGTRLSVL.

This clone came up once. This chain's CDR3 is CASSRPTGATNEKLFF. The CDR3 DNA is TGTGCCAGCAGCCGACCTACAGGGGCAACTAATGAAAAACTGTTTTTT. The rearrangement links TRBV4-2 to TRBJ1-4; 7 bases map to TRBD1. Losses at the gene ends were 4 bases for V and 0 bases for J; bases not matched to a gene: 5. The CDR3 spans 16 residues. CDR1 and CDR2 (germline): LGHNA, YNFKEQ.

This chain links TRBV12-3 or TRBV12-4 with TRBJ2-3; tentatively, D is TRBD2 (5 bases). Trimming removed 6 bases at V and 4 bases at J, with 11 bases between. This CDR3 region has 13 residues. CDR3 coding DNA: TGTGCCAGCAGCCCCGCGGGCGCAGATACGCAGTATTTT. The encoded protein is CASSPAGADTQYF.

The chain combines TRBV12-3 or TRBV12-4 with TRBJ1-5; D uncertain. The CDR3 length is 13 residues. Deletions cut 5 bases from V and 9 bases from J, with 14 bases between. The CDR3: CASSRGSAGPQHF. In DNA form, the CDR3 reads TGTGCCAGCAGTCGGGGATCCGCAGGGCCCCAGCATTTT.

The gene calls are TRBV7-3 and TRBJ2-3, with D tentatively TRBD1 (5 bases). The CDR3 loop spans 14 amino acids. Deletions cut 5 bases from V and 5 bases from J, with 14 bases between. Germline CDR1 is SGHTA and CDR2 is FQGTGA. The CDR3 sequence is CASSLLTGQDTQYF. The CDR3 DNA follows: TGTGCCAGCAGCCTACTTACAGGACAAGATACGCAGTATTTT.

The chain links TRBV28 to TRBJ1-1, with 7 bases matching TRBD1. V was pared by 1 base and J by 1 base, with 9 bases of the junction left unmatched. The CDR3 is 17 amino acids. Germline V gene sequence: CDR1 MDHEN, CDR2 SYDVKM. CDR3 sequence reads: CASSLYGDSRGNTEAFF. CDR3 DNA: TGTGCCAGCAGTTTATACGGGGACAGCCGGGGGAACACTGAAGCTTTCTTT.

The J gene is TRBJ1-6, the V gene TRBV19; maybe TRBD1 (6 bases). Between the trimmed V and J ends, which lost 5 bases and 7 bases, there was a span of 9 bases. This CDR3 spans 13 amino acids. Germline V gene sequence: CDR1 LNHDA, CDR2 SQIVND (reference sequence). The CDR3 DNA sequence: TGTGCCAGTAGTCCTGGACAGAATTCACCCCTCCACTTT. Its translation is CASSPGQNSPLHF.

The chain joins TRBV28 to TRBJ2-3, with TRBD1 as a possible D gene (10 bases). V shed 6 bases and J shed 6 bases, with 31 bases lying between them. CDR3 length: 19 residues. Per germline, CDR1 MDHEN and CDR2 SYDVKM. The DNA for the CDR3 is TGTGCCAGCAGGTCTGACAGGGGGCTCTCGCGGGAGGGCCGGGATACGCAGTATTTT. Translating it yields CASRSDRGLSREGRDTQYF.

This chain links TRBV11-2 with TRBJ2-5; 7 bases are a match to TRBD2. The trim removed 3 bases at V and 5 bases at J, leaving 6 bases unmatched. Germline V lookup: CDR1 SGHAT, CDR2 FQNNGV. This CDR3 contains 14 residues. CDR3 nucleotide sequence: TGTGCCAGCAGCTTCAGCGGGGTCCGGGAGACCCAGTACTTC. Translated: CASSFSGVRETQYF.

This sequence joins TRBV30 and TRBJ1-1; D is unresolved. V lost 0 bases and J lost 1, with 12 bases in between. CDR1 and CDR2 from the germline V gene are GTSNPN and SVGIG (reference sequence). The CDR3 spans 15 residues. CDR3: CAWSVLGGANTEAFF. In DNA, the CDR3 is TGTGCCTGGAGTGTACTTGGCGGCGCGAACACTGAAGCTTTCTTT.

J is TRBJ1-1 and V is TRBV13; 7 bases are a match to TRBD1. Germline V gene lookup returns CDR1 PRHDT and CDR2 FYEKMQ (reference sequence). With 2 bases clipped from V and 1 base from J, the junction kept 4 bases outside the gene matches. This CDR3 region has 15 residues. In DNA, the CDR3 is TGTGCCAGCAGCTTACGCGGGACAGAGAACACTGAAGCTTTCTTT. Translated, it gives CASSLRGTENTEAFF.

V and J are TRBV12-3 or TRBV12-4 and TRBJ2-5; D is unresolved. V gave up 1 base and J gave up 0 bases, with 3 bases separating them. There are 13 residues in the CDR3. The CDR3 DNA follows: TGTGCCAGCAGTTTAGTCGACCAAGAGACCCAGTACTTC. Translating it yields CASSLVDQETQYF.

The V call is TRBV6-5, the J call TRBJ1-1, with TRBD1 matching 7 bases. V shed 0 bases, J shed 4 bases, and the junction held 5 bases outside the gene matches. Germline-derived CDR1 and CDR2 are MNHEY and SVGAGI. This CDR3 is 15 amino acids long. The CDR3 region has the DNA TGTGCCAGCAGTTACTCGAGGGGGCTTACCACTGAAGCTTTCTTT. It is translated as CASSYSRGLTTEAFF.